These 31 T cell receptor beta chains were sequenced from one sample in a study of T cells in Graves' hyperthyroidism and ophthalmopathy. TCR beta CDR3 regions were amplified from RNA. During a first-round RT-PCR of the TCR CDR3, the HTBI primer set was used. TCRdb processed the multiplex PCR reads anew with MiXCR; each CDR3 protein has one entry. The sample has roughly 570,000 distinct CDR3 sequences, more than 45% seen once. The sample consisted of peripheral blood or thyroid tissue (not recorded which). The source of these receptors is a woman between 18 and 29 years old with Graves' hyperthyroidism.

This clonotype occurred many times. The chain couples TRBV10-3 to TRBJ2-7; unclear D gene. The ends were cut back, 2 bases at V and 6 bases at J, with 14 bases in the middle. Germline values: CDR1 ENHRY, CDR2 SYGVKD. This CDR3 comprises 14 residues. CDR3 DNA: TGTGCCATCAGTGAGATGGCAGCCAGCCGCGAGCAGTACTTC. Encoded protein: CAISEMAASREQYF.

Points on this clonotype: A junction end diverges from the germline sequence, so it may reflect a read error. V usage is TRBV7-9 and J usage is TRBJ2-6, with 9 bases that match TRBD1. Germline CDR1 and CDR2: SEHNR and FQNEAQ (reference sequence). The CDR3 length is 15 residues. This CDR3 is CASSTTQTGGNVLTF. In nucleotides, the CDR3 is TGTGCCAGCAGCACTACCCAGACAGGGGGCAACGTCCTGACTTTC.

The chain employs TRBV4-1 and TRBJ2-7, with D possibly being TRBD2 (6 bases). V lost 1 base and J 7 bases, leaving 26 bases between the germline ends. The CDR3 runs 18 residues. Germline CDR1 reads MGHRA; CDR2 reads YSYEKL. CDR3 nucleotide sequence: TGCGCCAGCAGCCAAGTTGATATGGGGCTAGCGTCCTACAATGAGCAGTACTTC. Translating gives CASSQVDMGLASYNEQYF.

The J gene is TRBJ1-2, the V gene TRBV12-3 or TRBV12-4; 7 nucleotides match TRBD1. Losses at the gene ends were 4 bases for V and 4 bases for J; bases not matched to a gene: 6. There are 14 residues in the CDR3. CDR3 sequence (DNA): TGTGCCAGCAGTTCGACAGGGCACTCCTATGGCTACACCTTC. Residues: CASSSTGHSYGYTF.

The chain is built from TRBV10-3 and TRBJ1-5, with a tentative D call TRBD1 (5 bases). V lost 7 bases, J lost 3 bases, and 13 bases lay in between. CDR3 length equals 14 residues. Germline V gene lookup returns CDR1 ENHRY and CDR2 SYGVKD. CDR3 DNA sequence: TGTGCCATCAAAATTGGGGCGGTCAATCAGCCCCAGCATTTT. This sequence encodes CAIKIGAVNQPQHF.

This clonotype has just a few counts. The V gene is TRBV5-1, the J gene TRBJ2-2, with TRBD1 identical over 7 bases. The J segment lost 4 bases and the V segment lost 1 base, leaving 4 bases of the junction unmatched. Germline values: CDR1 SGHRS, CDR2 YFSETQ. CDR3 length: 15 amino acids. In nucleotides, the CDR3 is TGCGCCAGCAGCTTGTGGGGGACAGCCACCGGGGAGCTGTTTTTT. It encodes CASSLWGTATGELFF. Variable domain in full (rest from reference TRBV5-1 and TRBJ2-2): KAGVTQTPRYLIKTRGQQVTLSCSPISGHRSVSWYQQTPGQGLQFLFEYFSETQRNKGNFPGRFSGRQFSNSRSEMNVSTLELGDSALYLCASSLWGTATGELFFGEGSRLTVL.

This clonotype appeared many times. The chain joins TRBV29-1 to TRBJ2-3; no definite D call. The CDR3 contains 12 residues. Per germline, CDR1 SQVTM and CDR2 ANQGSEA. Trimming shortened V by 3 bases and J by 0 bases, and 4 bases separated the two germline ends. This chain's CDR3 is CSVEWSTDTQYF. The DNA for the CDR3 is TGCAGCGTTGAGTGGAGCACAGATACGCAGTATTTT.

V gene TRBV7-3 combines with J gene TRBJ2-7; D call uncertain. There are 13 residues in the CDR3. Trimming removed 0 bases at V and 3 bases at J, with 6 bases between. Germline values: CDR1 SGHTA, CDR2 FQGTGA. The CDR3 spells CASSLTEFYEQYF. The DNA for the CDR3 is TGTGCCAGCAGCTTAACGGAGTTCTACGAGCAGTACTTC.

This rearrangement joins TRBV19 to TRBJ1-4, with D unclear. The CDR3 is made up of 16 amino acids. Germline assignment: CDR1 LNHDA and CDR2 SQIVND (reference sequence). V gave up 9 bases and J gave up 2 bases, with 19 bases separating them. The CDR3 DNA follows: TGTGCCAGCCAAGGCGCCGGGGAGCCGACTAATGAAAAACTGTTTTTT. Residues: CASQGAGEPTNEKLFF.

This clonotype has ten or more counts. This chain links TRBV9 with TRBJ1-1; 12 nucleotides line up with TRBD1. This CDR3 comprises 15 residues. V lost 0 bases, J lost 3 bases, and 0 bases stayed unmatched. Germline V lookup: CDR1 SGDLS, CDR2 YYNGEE. For the CDR3, the DNA is TGTGCCAGCAGCGTAGGGGACAGGGGGCACACTGAAGCTTTCTTT. Protein product: CASSVGDRGHTEAFF.

In this sample, this clonotype turned up many times. This chain connects TRBV10-2 to TRBJ2-5, with D maybe TRBD2 (6 bases). Germline V gene lookup returns CDR1 WSHSY and CDR2 SAAADI. The CDR3 is made up of 14 amino acids. Between the trimmed V and J ends, which lost 4 bases and 3 bases, there was a span of 12 bases. CDR3 in amino acids: CASSGSGVEETQYF. The CDR3 DNA follows: TGCGCCAGCAGTGGATCGGGGGTAGAAGAGACCCAGTACTTC.

With respect to this clonotype: It may be a read error: a sequence one base away is much more abundant. The gene calls are TRBV20-1 and TRBJ1-1; unclear D gene. V was cut by 4 bases and J by 0 bases, with 12 bases left in between. Germline CDR1 and CDR2: DFQATT and SNEGSKA (reference sequence). This CDR3 region has 14 residues. CDR3: CSAKVPTLNTEAFF. The CDR3 nucleotides are TGCAGTGCTAAGGTTCCCACTCTGAACACTGAAGCTTTCTTT.

Of note for this clonotype: At one boundary the junction diverges from the germline segment, which might be a read error. The chain uses TRBV3-1 and TRBJ1-2, with D hard to call. Germline CDR1 LGHDT, CDR2 YNNKEL (reference sequence). The CDR3 consists of 16 residues. CDR3 protein: CASSQEGEKLNYDYTF. DNA for the CDR3: TGTGCCAGCAGCCAAGAAGGAGAAAAACTTAACTATGACTACACCTTC.

V usage is TRBV11-2 and J usage is TRBJ1-2; D unresolved. The CDR3 sequence is 14 residues long. CDR1 and CDR2 from the germline V gene are SGHAT and FQNNGV. Trimming left V 5 bases short and J 8 bases short, with 18 bases between. The chain's CDR3 is CASSPMTSGEGYTF. The CDR3 DNA reads TGTGCCAGCAGCCCCATGACTAGCGGGGAAGGCTACACCTTC.

This clonotype was counted ten times or more. The rearrangement uses TRBV11-3 and TRBJ2-5; D is tentatively TRBD1 or TRBD2 (6 bases each). This CDR3 comprises 16 residues. CDR1 is SGHNT, CDR2 YENEEA, per germline. V lost 5 bases and J 5 bases, leaving 21 bases between the germline ends. CDR3 loop: CASSGRSGGLRETQYF. CDR3 bases: TGTGCCAGCAGCGGACGGAGTGGGGGGCTCAGGGAGACCCAGTACTTC.

The chain carries TRBV25-1 and TRBJ1-2; TRBD1 agrees at 7 bases. The trim removed 4 bases at V and 4 bases at J, leaving 18 bases unmatched. The CDR3 length is 18 residues. CDR1 MGHDK and CDR2 SYGVNS come from the germline V gene. The CDR3 sequence is CASSARGQPTGDSYGYTF. DNA of the CDR3: TGTGCCAGCAGTGCTAGAGGCCAACCTACAGGGGATAGCTATGGCTACACCTTC.

There are many counts of this clonotype. This sequence joins TRBV2 and TRBJ2-2; TRBD2 agrees at 10 bases. Germline lookup yields CDR1 SNHLY and CDR2 FYNNEI. The CDR3 has 14 residues. V shed 2 bases and J 8 bases; nucleotides not matched to a gene: 2. CDR3 coding DNA: TGTGCCAGCAGTGAACTAGCGGGAGCTGGGGAGCTGTTTTTT. It translates to CASSELAGAGELFF.

The rearrangement uses TRBV12-3 or TRBV12-4 and TRBJ2-1, with 9 bases lining up with TRBD2. Trimming removed 3 bases from V and 7 bases from J; junction bases left unmatched: 10. The CDR3 sequence is 16 residues long. As DNA, the CDR3 is TGTGCCAGCAGTTTCCCCGGCGGGAGGGCCGAAAATGAGCAGTTCTTC. Protein product: CASSFPGGRAENEQFF.

The CDR3 reads CSVGSNTEAFF. As DNA, the CDR3 is TGCAGCGTTGGCTCGAACACTGAAGCTTTCTTT. The chain has TRBV29-1 and TRBJ1-1, with D unresolved. V shed 4 bases and J shed 1 base, with 4 bases lying between them. Germline CDR1 and CDR2: SQVTM and ANQGSEA. The CDR3 contains 11 residues.

Concerning this clonotype: A read error may be the cause here, since a much bigger clone is one base away. The chain has TRBV7-6 and TRBJ2-7, with D perhaps assigned TRBD1 or TRBD2 (5 bases each). Germline lookup yields CDR1 SGHVS and CDR2 FNYEAQ. The CDR3 sequence is 13 residues long. The DNA of the CDR3 is TGTGTCAGCAGTACGGGACGGCCCTACGAGCAGTACTTC. This translates into CVSSTGRPYEQYF.

This clonotype came up many times. CDR3 nucleotide sequence: TGTGCCAGCACTCGCACAGAGGGGACTGAAGCTTTCTTT. Protein sequence: CASTRTEGTEAFF. V usage is TRBV25-1 and J usage is TRBJ1-1, with D perhaps matching TRBD1 (5 bases). CDR1 is MGHDK and CDR2 is SYGVNS in the germline V gene. The ends were cut back, 7 bases at V and 5 bases at J, with 14 bases in the middle. The CDR3 has 13 residues. Full variable domain (remainder filled in from reference TRBV25-1 and TRBJ1-1): EADIYQTPRYLVIGTGKKITLECSQTMGHDKMYWYQQDPGMELHLIHYSYGVNSTEKGDLSSESTVSRIRTEHFPLTLESARPSHTSQYLCASTRTEGTEAFFGQGTRLTVV.

A few counts support this clonotype. V is TRBV20-1 and J is TRBJ1-5; no definite D call. Germline CDR1 DFQATT, CDR2 SNEGSKA (reference sequence). The CDR3 totals 12 residues. Trimming removed 3 bases from V and 5 bases from J, with 8 bases in between. The CDR3 here is CSASSGDQPQHF. DNA of the CDR3: TGCAGTGCTAGCTCGGGAGATCAGCCCCAGCATTTT.

V gene TRBV12-5 combines with J gene TRBJ2-7; no clear D. The CDR3 extends over 12 amino acids. The V end was cut by 4 bases, the J end by 5 bases, with 9 bases between. Looked up from germline, CDR1 is LGHNT and CDR2 is FRNRAP. The CDR3 sequence is CASGSPGHEQYF. The CDR3 DNA reads as TGTGCTAGTGGTTCACCCGGACACGAGCAGTACTTC.

This clonotype was seen repeatedly, ten times or more. The chain couples TRBV7-9 to TRBJ1-1, with a weak D call TRBD1 (5 bases). CDR3 length: 16 amino acids. Germline CDR1 is SEHNR and CDR2 is FQNEAQ (reference sequence). V dropped 0 bases and J dropped 0 bases, with 11 bases sitting between them. CDR3 DNA: TGTGCCAGCAGCTTAGCGGCAGGGCCCATGAACACTGAAGCTTTCTTT. It is translated as CASSLAAGPMNTEAFF.

V gene TRBV10-3 combines with J gene TRBJ1-2; 7 bases are a match to TRBD1. The CDR3 covers 16 residues. CDR1 and CDR2 from the germline V gene are ENHRY and SYGVKD. Trimming at V came to 2 bases and at J to 3 bases, leaving 9 bases not matched to a gene. The CDR3 loop reads CAISEARDRSYYGYTF. The CDR3 DNA reads as TGTGCCATCAGTGAGGCACGGGACAGAAGCTACTATGGCTACACCTTC.

This clonotype came up many times. The chain has TRBV5-5 and TRBJ2-7, with D unresolved. This CDR3 has 13 residues. Germline V gene sequence: CDR1 SGHKS, CDR2 YYEKEE (reference sequence). The V gene lost 4 bases and the J gene lost 6 bases, with 14 bases spanning the gap. The CDR3 region is CASSLTNLAEQYF. The CDR3 nucleotides are TGTGCCAGCAGCCTGACAAATCTCGCCGAGCAGTACTTC.

Of note for this clonotype: Possible read error: a much larger clone is one base away. As DNA, the CDR3 is TGTGCCAGCAGCGTCTGGGACAGGGGGCGAGAGCAGTTCTTC. This codes for CASSVWDRGREQFF. V is TRBV9 and J is TRBJ2-1, with 12 bases lining up with TRBD1. CDR1 is SGDLS, CDR2 YYNGEE, per germline. The CDR3 has 14 amino acids. V trimming: 2 bases; J trimming: 10 bases; junction bases outside the gene matches: 4.

With regard to this clonotype: Possible read error: a much larger clone is one base away. The CDR3 end shows no conserved phenylalanine or tryptophan, and so a read error is likely. The chain links TRBV3-1 to TRBJ2-7; 9 positions match TRBD1. Trimming cost V 8 bases and J 2 bases; bases outside gene matches: 7. Germline assignment: CDR1 LGHDT and CDR2 YNNKEL (reference sequence). The CDR3 is made up of 14 amino acids. CDR3 nucleotide sequence: TGTGCCAGCCAAGCGGGACAGGGTACCTACGAGCAGTACCTC. Residues: CASQAGQGTYEQYL.

Notes on this clonotype: This may stem from a read error, because a much larger clone lies one nucleotide away. V and J are TRBV29-1 and TRBJ2-2; no reliable D call. The CDR3 covers 13 residues. The germline CDR1 and CDR2 sequences are SQVTM and ANQGSEA. Trimming pared 4 bases from V and 5 bases from J, leaving 11 bases between. DNA for the CDR3: TGCAGCGTTGTTCGAGGTTCTACCGGGGAGCTGTTTTTT. This sequence encodes CSVVRGSTGELFF.

In its sample, this clonotype was seen many times. This chain uses TRBV25-1 with TRBJ2-5; 9 nucleotides match TRBD1. Germline V gives CDR1 MGHDK, CDR2 SYGVNS. Unmatched junction bases numbered 6, after V lost 8 bases and J lost 5 bases. The CDR3 has 13 amino acids. The CDR3 DNA sequence: TGTGCCAGCGCCCGGACAGGGGTGGAGACCCAGTACTTC. It yields the protein CASARTGVETQYF.

The CDR3 nucleotides read TGTGCCAGCAGCTTGCGTGGAGGGTTCCGGGACGCTAGCTACGAGCAGTACTTC. Translated, it gives CASSLRGGFRDASYEQYF. The rearrangement uses TRBV7-2 and TRBJ2-7; the D gene is possibly TRBD2 (6 bases). The CDR3 extends over 18 amino acids. Germline CDR1 SGHTA, CDR2 FQGNSA. Between the trimmed V and J ends, which lost 3 bases and 3 bases, there was a span of 24 bases.